Included here is one T cell receptor (beta chain) sequence, with context. No antigen is known for it. This sample is part of a study of T cells in Graves' hyperthyroidism and ophthalmopathy. RNA transcripts provided the source from which TCR beta CDR3 regions were amplified. First-round RT-PCR targeting the TCR CDR3 was performed with the HTBI primer set. TCRdb re-called the multiplex PCR reads through MiXCR, storing one row per CDR3 protein. This table holds approximately 700,000 distinct CDR3 sequences, 45% found once. Study outcomes and limitations: Blood held most thyroid clonotypes expanded above 0.001 frequency. A 13 V-J model separated ophthalmopathy from stable hyperthyroidism.

This clonotype was sampled from an adult man with Graves' disease, either hyperthyroidism or ophthalmopathy (not recorded which). Sequencing was performed on peripheral blood or thyroid tissue (not recorded which).

This CDR3 reads CASSLALAGGSNEQYF. CDR3 sequence (DNA): TGTGCCAGCAGCTTAGCGCTAGCCGGGGGATCAAACGAGCAGTACTTC. The rearrangement uses TRBV7-9 and TRBJ2-7; maybe TRBD2 (6 bases). Germline V lookup: CDR1 SEHNR, CDR2 FQNEAQ (reference sequence). CDR3 length: 16 residues. V dropped 0 bases and J dropped 5 bases, with 17 bases sitting between them.